The clone carrying this T cell receptor (beta chain) was detected a few times. Its antigen is currently unknown. The CDR3 extends over 14 amino acids. Trimming left V 7 bases short and J 2 bases short, with 15 bases between. This sample was taken from a study of identical twins. Study results and caveats: Beta clonotypes that were abundant in cord blood contained fewer insertions, a pattern absent from memory repertoires. Twins shared out-of-frame alpha sequences with excess low generation probability.

Every one of the donors was a healthy Caucasian. Addition of a universal primer site occurred through template switching, and cDNA carried unique molecular identifiers. TCRdb re-called the 5' RACE reads with MiXCR, one entry per CDR3 protein. The table has nearly 650,000 distinct CDR3 sequences, less than 9% seen once. These same records also appear under a second study, on yellow fever vaccine responses in identical twins.

V is TRBV12-3 or TRBV12-4 and J is TRBJ2-7; tentative D call: TRBD2 (6 bases). The sample was PBMCs. This TCR was recovered from a woman younger than 35 in good health. For the CDR3, the DNA is TGTGCCAGCAAGGCGGGGCGTAAACCCTACGAGCAGTACTTC. Residues: CASKAGRKPYEQYF.